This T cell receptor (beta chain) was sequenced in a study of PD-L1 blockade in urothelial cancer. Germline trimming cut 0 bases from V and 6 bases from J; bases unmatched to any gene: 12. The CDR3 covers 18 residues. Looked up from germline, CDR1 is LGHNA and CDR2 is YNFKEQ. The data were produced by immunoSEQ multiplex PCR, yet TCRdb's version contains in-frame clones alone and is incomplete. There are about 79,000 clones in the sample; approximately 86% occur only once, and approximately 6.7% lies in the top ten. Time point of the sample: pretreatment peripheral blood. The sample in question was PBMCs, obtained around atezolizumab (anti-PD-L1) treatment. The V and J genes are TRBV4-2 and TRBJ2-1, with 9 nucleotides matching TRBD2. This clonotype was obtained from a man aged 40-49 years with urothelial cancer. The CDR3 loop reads CASSQDTAGGPWGNEQFF. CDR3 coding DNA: TGTGCCAGCAGCCAAGATACCGCGGGAGGGCCTTGGGGCAATGAGCAGTTCTTC.